The entry that follows covers one TCR beta chain sequence. Antigen specificity is unknown. Primers for the PCR totalled 60 Vbeta and 13 Jbeta. Measured with immunoSEQ multiplex PCR; TCRdb has only the in-frame clones, and not every one. Altogether 120,000 or so clones are present, 70% to 80% being singletons, with the ten largest covering approximately 9.6%. The entry originates in a study of cytomegalovirus exposure and HLA in healthy donors. Across the study: Among the approximately 370 donors who were genotyped, about 80% fell in the genetic ancestry cluster that is associated with self-reported Caucasian donors. The study's findings and limits: Cytomegalovirus status was reportedly diagnosed by the classifier with high sensitivity and specificity. Follow-up analysis found HLA locus-dependent TCR association rates, highest for DRB1 and lowest for HLA-C.

The V segment lost 4 bases and the J segment 4 bases; nucleotides outside the gene matches: 6. The CDR3 is made up of 14 amino acids. Germline V gene lookup returns CDR1 SGDLS and CDR2 YYNGEE. Sequences were obtained from PBMCs. V is TRBV9 and J is TRBJ2-7; 9 positions match TRBD1. The clonotype comes from a woman aged 50 to 60 in good health and CMV-seropositive. CDR3 coding DNA: TGTGCCAGCAGCCCCCCGGGACAGGGTTACGAGCAGTACTTC. Translating gives CASSPPGQGYEQYF. Full variable domain (rest looked up from reference TRBV9 and TRBJ2-7): DSGVTQTPKHLITATGQRVTLRCSPRSGDLSVYWYQQSLDQGLQFLIQYYNGEERAKGNILERFSAQQFPDLHSELNLSSLELGDSALYFCASSPPGQGYEQYFGPGTRLTVT.